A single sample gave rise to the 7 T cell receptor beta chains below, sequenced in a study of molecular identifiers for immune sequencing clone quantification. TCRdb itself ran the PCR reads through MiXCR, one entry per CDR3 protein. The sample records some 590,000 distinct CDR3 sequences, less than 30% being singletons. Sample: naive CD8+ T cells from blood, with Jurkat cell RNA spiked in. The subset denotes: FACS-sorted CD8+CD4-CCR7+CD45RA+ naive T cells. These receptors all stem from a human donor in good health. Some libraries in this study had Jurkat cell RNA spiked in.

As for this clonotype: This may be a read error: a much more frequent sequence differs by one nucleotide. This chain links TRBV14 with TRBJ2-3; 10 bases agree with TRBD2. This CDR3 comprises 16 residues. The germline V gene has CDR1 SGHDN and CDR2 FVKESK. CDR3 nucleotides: TGTGCCAGCAGCCAAGCCTGGACTAGCGGCACAGATACGCGGTATTTT. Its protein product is CASSQAWTSGTDTRYF. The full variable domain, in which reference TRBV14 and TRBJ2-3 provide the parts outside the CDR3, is EAGVTQFPSHSVIEKGQTVTLRCDPISGHDNLYWYRRVMGKEIKFLLHFVKESKQDESGMPNNRFLAERTGGTYSTLKVQPAELEDSGVYFCASSQAWTSGTDTRYFGPGTRLTVL.

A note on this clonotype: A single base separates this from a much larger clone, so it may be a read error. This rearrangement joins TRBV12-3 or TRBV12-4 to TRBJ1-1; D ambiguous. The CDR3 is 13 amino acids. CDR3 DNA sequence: TGTGTCAGTCTACTCGGACTATACAGTGAAGCTTTCTTT. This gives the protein CVSLLGLYSEAFF.

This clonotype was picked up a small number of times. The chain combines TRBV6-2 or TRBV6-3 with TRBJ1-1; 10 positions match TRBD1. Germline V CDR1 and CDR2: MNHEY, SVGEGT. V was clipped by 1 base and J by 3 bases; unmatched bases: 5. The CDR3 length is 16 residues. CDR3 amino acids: CASSYFRTGGDTEAFF. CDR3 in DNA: TGTGCCAGCAGTTACTTCAGGACAGGGGGGGACACTGAAGCTTTCTTT.

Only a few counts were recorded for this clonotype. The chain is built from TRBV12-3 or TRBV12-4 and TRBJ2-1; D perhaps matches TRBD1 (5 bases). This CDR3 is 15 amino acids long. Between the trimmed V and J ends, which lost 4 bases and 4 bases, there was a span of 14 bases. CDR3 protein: CASSYQGRVYNEQFF. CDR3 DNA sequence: TGTGCCAGCAGTTACCAGGGTAGGGTTTACAATGAGCAGTTCTTC.

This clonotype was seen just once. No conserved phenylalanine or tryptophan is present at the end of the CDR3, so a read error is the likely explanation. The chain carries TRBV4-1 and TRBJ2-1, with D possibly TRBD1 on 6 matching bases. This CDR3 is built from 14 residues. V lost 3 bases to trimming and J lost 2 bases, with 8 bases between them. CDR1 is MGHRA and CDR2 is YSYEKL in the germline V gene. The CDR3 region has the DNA TGCGCCAGCAGCCACAGGGGACCCTACAATGAGCAGTTCATC. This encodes CASSHRGPYNEQFI.

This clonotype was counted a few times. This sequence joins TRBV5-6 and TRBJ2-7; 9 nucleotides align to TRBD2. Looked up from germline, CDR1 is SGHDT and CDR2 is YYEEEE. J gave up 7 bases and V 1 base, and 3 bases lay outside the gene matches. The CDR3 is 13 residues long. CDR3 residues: CASSLWAGGEQYF. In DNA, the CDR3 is TGTGCCAGCAGCTTGTGGGCGGGAGGGGAGCAGTACTTC. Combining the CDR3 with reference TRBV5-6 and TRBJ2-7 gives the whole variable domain DAGVTQSPTHLIKTRGQQVTLRCSPKSGHDTVSWYQQALGQGPQFIFQYYEEEERQRGNFPDRFSGHQFPNYSSELNVNALLLGDSALYLCASSLWAGGEQYFGPGTRLTVT.

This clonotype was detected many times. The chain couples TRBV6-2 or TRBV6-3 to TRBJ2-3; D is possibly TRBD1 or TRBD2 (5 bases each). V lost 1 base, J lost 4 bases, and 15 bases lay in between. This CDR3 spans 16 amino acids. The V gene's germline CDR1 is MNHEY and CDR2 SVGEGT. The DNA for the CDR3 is TGTGCCAGCAGTTACTGGGGGAGTGTCAATGCAGATACGCAGTATTTT. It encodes CASSYWGSVNADTQYF.